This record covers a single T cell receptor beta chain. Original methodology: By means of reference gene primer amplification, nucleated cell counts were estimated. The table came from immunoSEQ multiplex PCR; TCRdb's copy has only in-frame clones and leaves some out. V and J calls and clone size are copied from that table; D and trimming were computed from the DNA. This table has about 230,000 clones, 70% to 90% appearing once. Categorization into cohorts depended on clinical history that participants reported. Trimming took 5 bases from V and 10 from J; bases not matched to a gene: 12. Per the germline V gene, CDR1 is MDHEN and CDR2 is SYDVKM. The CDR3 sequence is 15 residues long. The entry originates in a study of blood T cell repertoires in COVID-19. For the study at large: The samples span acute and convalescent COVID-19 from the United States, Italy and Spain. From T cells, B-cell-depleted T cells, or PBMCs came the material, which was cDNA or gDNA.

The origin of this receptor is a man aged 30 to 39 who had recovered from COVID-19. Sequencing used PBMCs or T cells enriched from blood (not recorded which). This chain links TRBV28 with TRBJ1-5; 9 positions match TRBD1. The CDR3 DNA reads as TGTGCCAGCAGTCCAGGCACGACAGGGGGTGGACCCCAGCATTTT. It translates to CASSPGTTGGGPQHF.